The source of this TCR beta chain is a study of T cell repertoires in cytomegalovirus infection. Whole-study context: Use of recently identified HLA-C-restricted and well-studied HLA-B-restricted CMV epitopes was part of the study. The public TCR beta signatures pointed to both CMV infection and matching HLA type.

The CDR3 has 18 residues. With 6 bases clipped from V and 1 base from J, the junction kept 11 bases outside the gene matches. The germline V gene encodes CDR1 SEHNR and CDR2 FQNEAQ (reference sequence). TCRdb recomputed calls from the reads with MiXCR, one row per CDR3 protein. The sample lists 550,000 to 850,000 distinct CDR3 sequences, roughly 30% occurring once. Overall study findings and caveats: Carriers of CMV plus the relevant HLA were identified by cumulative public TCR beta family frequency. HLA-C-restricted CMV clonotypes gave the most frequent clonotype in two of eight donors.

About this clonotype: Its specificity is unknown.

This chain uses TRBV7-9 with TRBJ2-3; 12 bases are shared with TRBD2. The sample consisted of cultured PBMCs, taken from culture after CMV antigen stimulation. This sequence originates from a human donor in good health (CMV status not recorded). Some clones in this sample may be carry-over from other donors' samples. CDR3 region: CASRPGLAGRLGTDTQYF. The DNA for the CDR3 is TGTGCCAGCAGACCTGGACTAGCGGGGCGGCTCGGCACAGATACGCAGTATTTT.